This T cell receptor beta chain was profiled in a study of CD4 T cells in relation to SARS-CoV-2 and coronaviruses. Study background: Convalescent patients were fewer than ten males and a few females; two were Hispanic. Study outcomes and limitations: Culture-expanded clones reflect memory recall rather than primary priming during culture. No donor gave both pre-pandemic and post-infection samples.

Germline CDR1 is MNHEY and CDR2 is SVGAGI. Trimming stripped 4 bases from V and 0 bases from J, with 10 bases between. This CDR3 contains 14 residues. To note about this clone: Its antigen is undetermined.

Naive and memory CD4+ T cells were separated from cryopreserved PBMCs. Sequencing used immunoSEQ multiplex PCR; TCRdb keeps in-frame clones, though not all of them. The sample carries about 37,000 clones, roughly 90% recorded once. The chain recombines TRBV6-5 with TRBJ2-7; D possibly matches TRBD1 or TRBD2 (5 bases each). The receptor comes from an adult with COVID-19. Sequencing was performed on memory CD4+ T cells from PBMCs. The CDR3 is CASSSGTTSYEQYF. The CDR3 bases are TGTGCCAGCAGTTCCGGGACCACCTCCTACGAGCAGTACTTC.